This T cell receptor (beta chain) is drawn from a study of T cell repertoires in cytomegalovirus infection. The overall study: Signatures in public TCR beta sequences pointed to both CMV infection and matching HLA type.

TCRdb recomputed calls from the reads with MiXCR, one row per CDR3 protein. The top ten clones hold 15% to 20% of a sample with about 340,000 distinct CDR3 sequences, 29% of them seen once. V shed 0 bases and J shed 4 bases, with 9 bases lying between them. CDR3 size: 14 residues. Germline CDR1 KGHSH, CDR2 LQKENI. With regard to this clonotype: Its antigen is not known.

The gene calls are TRBV18 and TRBJ1-2, with a weak D call TRBD1 (5 bases). Here the sequenced sample was cultured PBMCs, taken from culture after CMV antigen stimulation. This clonotype originated in a human donor in good health (CMV status not recorded). Some clones in this sample may be carry-over from other donors' samples. The CDR3 reads CASSPPAGTYGYTF. The CDR3 nucleotides are TGTGCCAGCTCACCACCCGCAGGGACCTATGGCTACACCTTC.